The 14 T cell receptor beta chains below were found in one sample sequenced in a study of blood T cell repertoires in COVID-19. Here immunoSEQ multiplex PCR was the method, and the copy in TCRdb shows in-frame clones only, minus some. Of about 75,000 clones listed, about 85% are singletons. The sample consisted of peripheral blood. The receptors stem from a human donor in a cohort sampled during active COVID-19.

This sequence joins TRBV7-6 and TRBJ2-3; 12 bases fit TRBD2. The ends lost 0 bases at V and 0 bases at J; junction bases unmatched: 10. The CDR3 is 20 residues long. Germline assignment: CDR1 SGHVS and CDR2 FNYEAQ. The DNA of the CDR3 is TGTGCCAGCAGCTTAGCACTACACTGGACTAGCGGGGCTAGCACAGATACGCAGTATTTT. Translated: CASSLALHWTSGASTDTQYF.

The chain couples TRBV4-2 to TRBJ2-1, with 9 positions matching TRBD2. The V gene end was trimmed by 5 bases and the J gene end by 1 base; junction bases not matched to a gene: 6. The CDR3 spans 16 residues. Germline V lookup: CDR1 LGHNA, CDR2 YNFKEQ. CDR3 bases: TGTGCCAGCAGCGGCGATCTAGCGGGATCCTACAATGAGCAGTTCTTC. Translating gives CASSGDLAGSYNEQFF.

V usage is TRBV7-9 and J usage is TRBJ2-5; 9 positions agree with TRBD1. The length of the CDR3 is 14 residues. Germline loops: CDR1 SEHNR, CDR2 FQNEAQ (reference sequence). The junction had 2 bases not matched to a gene; V was cut back by 3 bases and J by 3 bases. The CDR3 DNA is TGTGCCAGCAGCTTGTGGACAGGGGAAGAGACCCAGTACTTC. The encoded protein is CASSLWTGEETQYF.

The chain carries TRBV20-1 and TRBJ1-1, with no clear D. The CDR3 spans 11 residues. Germline lookup yields CDR1 DFQATT and CDR2 SNEGSKA (reference sequence). Trimming took off 2 bases at V and 8 bases at J, with 9 bases between the two ends. The CDR3 DNA is TGCAGTGCTAGAAGAAACGGGGAAGCTTTCTTT. It is translated as CSARRNGEAFF.

This clone was detected once. The chain couples TRBV2 to TRBJ2-3; 15 positions match TRBD2. Germline trimming cut 0 bases from V and 5 bases from J; bases unmatched to any gene: 15. This CDR3 has 21 amino acids. CDR1 SNHLY and CDR2 FYNNEI come from the germline V gene. The CDR3 reads CASSEAGRTSGRALLRDTQYF. As DNA, the CDR3 is TGTGCCAGCAGTGAAGCAGGAAGGACTAGCGGGAGGGCCCTTCTTAGAGATACGCAGTATTTT.

The table lists this clone with a count of one. The genes are TRBV7-2 and TRBJ2-4, with 10 positions matching TRBD1. With V trimmed by 4 bases and J by 6 bases, 3 bases remained unmatched. Germline assignment: CDR1 SGHTA and CDR2 FQGNSA. The CDR3 has 14 residues. The CDR3 DNA is TGTGCCAGCAGCTCGGACAGGGGGTTAAACATTCAGTACTTC. As protein: CASSSDRGLNIQYF.

The chain joins TRBV7-6 to TRBJ2-1; the match to TRBD2 covers 8 bases. In germline, CDR1 is SGHVS, CDR2 FNYEAQ. V trimming: 5 bases; J trimming: 4 bases; junction bases outside the gene matches: 4. This CDR3 contains 14 residues. DNA of the CDR3: TGTGCCAGCAGCCCGCGGGAGGCTTACAATGAGCAGTTCTTC. Its protein product is CASSPREAYNEQFF.

The J gene is TRBJ2-7, the V gene TRBV9; 9 bases align to TRBD1. J gave up 5 bases and V 0 bases, and 3 bases lay outside the gene matches. The CDR3 has 14 amino acids. Germline V CDR1 and CDR2: SGDLS, YYNGEE. The CDR3 protein is CASSVGDRAHEQYF. In DNA form, the CDR3 reads TGTGCCAGCAGCGTAGGGGACAGGGCCCACGAGCAGTACTTC. The variable domain in full, completed from reference TRBV9 and TRBJ2-7, reads DSGVTQTPKHLITATGQRVTLRCSPRSGDLSVYWYQQSLDQGLQFLIQYYNGEERAKGNILERFSAQQFPDLHSELNLSSLELGDSALYFCASSVGDRAHEQYFGPGTRLTVT.

The CDR3 sequence: CAISESGGETQYF. For the CDR3, the DNA is TGTGCCATCAGTGAGTCAGGAGGTGAGACCCAGTACTTC. J is TRBJ2-5 and V is TRBV10-3, with D possibly matching TRBD2 (5 bases). V was pared by 0 bases and J by 5 bases, with 7 bases between. The CDR3 has 13 amino acids. CDR1 and CDR2 from the germline V gene are ENHRY and SYGVKD.

The chain carries TRBV27 and TRBJ2-5; 9 nucleotides line up with TRBD2. Germline CDR1 MNHEY, CDR2 SMNVEV (reference sequence). The CDR3 is 17 amino acids. Trimming took 2 bases from V and 2 from J; bases not matched to a gene: 9. In DNA, the CDR3 is TGTGCCAGCAGTTTAAGAGCGGGAGGACCAATTCAAGAGACCCAGTACTTC. Translated, it gives CASSLRAGGPIQETQYF.

V usage is TRBV27 and J usage is TRBJ2-3; 10 bases align to TRBD2. From germline, CDR1 is MNHEY and CDR2 SMNVEV (reference sequence). The CDR3 is 17 residues long. The ends lost 5 bases at V and 1 base at J; junction bases unmatched: 9. The CDR3 region is CASSPTAGTSGTDTQYF. The CDR3 nucleotides are TGTGCCAGCAGTCCGACCGCCGGGACTAGCGGCACAGATACGCAGTATTTT.

This chain connects TRBV11-2 to TRBJ2-5; 7 bases are shared with TRBD2. The V segment lost 8 bases and the J segment 1 base; nucleotides outside the gene matches: 7. The CDR3 contains 14 residues. The V gene's germline CDR1 is SGHAT and CDR2 FQNNGV. In DNA form, the CDR3 reads TGTGCCAGCCTCACCGGGGGGACCCAAGAGACCCAGTACTTC. It yields the protein CASLTGGTQETQYF.

The rearrangement links TRBV29-1 to TRBJ2-2; 10 bases map to TRBD1. The CDR3 has 17 amino acids. V was pared by 0 bases and J by 3 bases, with 7 bases of the junction left unmatched. CDR1 is SQVTM, CDR2 ANQGSEA, per germline. The CDR3 coding sequence is TGCAGCGTTGAAGATCGTGTGGGACAGGGGTACACCGGGGAGCTGTTTTTT. Its translation: CSVEDRVGQGYTGELFF.

The rearrangement uses TRBV9 and TRBJ1-2; D is uncertain. Germline CDR1 is SGDLS and CDR2 is YYNGEE. The V gene lost 0 bases and the J gene lost 4 bases, with 13 bases spanning the gap. This CDR3 contains 15 residues. CDR3 amino acids: CASSVDPGARYGYTF. CDR3 coding DNA: TGTGCCAGCAGCGTAGACCCAGGCGCGCGCTATGGCTACACCTTC.